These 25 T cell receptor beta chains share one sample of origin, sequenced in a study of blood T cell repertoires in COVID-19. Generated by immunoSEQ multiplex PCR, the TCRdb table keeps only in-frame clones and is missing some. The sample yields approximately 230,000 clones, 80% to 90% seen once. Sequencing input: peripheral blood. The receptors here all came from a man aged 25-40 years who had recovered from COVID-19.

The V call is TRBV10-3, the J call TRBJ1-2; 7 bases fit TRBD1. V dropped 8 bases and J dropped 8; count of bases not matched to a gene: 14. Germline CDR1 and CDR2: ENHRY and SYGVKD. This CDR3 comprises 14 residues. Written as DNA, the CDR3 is TGTGCCATCTCTTGGGGACAGCAGAGAGAGGGCTACACCTTC. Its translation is CAISWGQQREGYTF.

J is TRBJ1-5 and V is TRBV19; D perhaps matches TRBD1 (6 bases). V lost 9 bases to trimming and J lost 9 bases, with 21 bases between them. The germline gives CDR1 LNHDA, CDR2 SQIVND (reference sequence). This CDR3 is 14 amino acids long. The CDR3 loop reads CASHQGPRLGPQHF. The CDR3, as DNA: TGTGCCAGCCATCAGGGGCCCCGTTTGGGGCCCCAGCATTTT.

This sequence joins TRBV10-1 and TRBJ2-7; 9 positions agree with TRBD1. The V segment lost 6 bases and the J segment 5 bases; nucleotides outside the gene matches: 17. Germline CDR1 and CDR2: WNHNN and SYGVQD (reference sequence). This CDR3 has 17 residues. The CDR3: CASREIQIGTGYHEQYF. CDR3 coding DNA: TGCGCCAGCAGGGAAATCCAGATCGGGACAGGGTACCACGAGCAGTACTTC.

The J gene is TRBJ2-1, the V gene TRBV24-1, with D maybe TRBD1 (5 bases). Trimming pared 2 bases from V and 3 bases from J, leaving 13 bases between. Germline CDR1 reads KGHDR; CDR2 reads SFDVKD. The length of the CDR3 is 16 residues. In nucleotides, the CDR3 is TGTGCCACCAGTGATTCTGGGGCAGGGAACTACAATGAGCAGTTCTTC. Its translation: CATSDSGAGNYNEQFF.

CDR3 loop: CASSFFSTGLNEQFF. The CDR3 region has the DNA TGCGCCAGCAGCTTTTTTTCAACCGGTCTCAATGAGCAGTTCTTC. The chain has TRBV5-1 and TRBJ2-1; no clear D gene. The CDR3 runs 15 residues. CDR1 is SGHRS and CDR2 is YFSETQ in the germline V gene. Trimming shortened V by 2 bases and J by 6 bases, and 15 bases separated the two germline ends.

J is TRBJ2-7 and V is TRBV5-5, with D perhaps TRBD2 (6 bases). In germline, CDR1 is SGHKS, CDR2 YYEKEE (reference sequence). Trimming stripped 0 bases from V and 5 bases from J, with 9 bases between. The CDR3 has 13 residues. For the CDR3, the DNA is TGTGCCAGCAGCTTGGCCTGGGGGGACGAGCAGTACTTC. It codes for CASSLAWGDEQYF.

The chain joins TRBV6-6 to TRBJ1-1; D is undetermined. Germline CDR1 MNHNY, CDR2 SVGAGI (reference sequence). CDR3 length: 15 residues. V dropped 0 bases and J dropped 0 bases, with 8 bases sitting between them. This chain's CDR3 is CASSYSVRLNTEAFF. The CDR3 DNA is TGTGCCAGCAGTTACTCGGTGCGGTTGAACACTGAAGCTTTCTTT.

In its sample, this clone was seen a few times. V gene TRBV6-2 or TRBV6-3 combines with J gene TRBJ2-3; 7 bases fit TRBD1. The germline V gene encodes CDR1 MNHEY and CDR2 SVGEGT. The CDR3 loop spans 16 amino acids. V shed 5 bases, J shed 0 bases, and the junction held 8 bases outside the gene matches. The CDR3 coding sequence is TGTGCCAGCAGTCCCTATTCAGGGGGAAGCACAGATACGCAGTATTTT. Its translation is CASSPYSGGSTDTQYF.

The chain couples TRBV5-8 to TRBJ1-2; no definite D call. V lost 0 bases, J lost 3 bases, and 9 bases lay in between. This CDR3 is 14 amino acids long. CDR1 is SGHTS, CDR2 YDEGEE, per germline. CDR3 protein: CASSLVGRDYGYTF. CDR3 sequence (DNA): TGTGCCAGCAGCTTGGTCGGGCGGGACTATGGCTACACCTTC.

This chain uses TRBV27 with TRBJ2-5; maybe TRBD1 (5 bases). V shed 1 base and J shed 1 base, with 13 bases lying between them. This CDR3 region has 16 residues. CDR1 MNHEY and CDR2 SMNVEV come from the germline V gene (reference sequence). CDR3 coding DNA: TGTGCCAGCAGTTTATACGGTTTGGGGCGCCAAGAGACCCAGTACTTC. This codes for CASSLYGLGRQETQYF.

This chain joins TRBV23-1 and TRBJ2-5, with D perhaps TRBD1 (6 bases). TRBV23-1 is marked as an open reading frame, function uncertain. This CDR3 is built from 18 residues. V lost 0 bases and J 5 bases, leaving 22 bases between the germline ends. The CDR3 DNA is TGCGCCAGCAGTCAATCAAGGCGAAGGTACAGGGCTATGGAGACCCAGTACTTC. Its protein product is CASSQSRRRYRAMETQYF.

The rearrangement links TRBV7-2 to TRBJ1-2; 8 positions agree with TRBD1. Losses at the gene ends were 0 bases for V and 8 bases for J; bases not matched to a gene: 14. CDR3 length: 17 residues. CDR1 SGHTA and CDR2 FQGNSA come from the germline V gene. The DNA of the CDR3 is TGTGCCAGCAGCTTAGCGGGGGACAGGAAGAAAAGACAGGGCTACACCTTC. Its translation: CASSLAGDRKKRQGYTF.

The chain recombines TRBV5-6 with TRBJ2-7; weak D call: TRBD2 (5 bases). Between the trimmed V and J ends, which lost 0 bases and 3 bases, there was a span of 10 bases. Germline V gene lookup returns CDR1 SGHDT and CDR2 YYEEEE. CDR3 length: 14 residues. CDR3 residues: CASSLGLANYEQYF. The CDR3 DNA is TGTGCCAGCAGCTTGGGGCTAGCAAACTACGAGCAGTACTTC.

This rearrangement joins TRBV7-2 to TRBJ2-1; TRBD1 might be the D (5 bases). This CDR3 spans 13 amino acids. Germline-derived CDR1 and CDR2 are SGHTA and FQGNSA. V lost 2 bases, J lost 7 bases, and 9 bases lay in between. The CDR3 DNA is TGTGCCAGCAGCTTATTCAGGGCAAATGAGCAGTTCTTC. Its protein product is CASSLFRANEQFF.

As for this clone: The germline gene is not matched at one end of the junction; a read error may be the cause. In nucleotides, the CDR3 is TGCGCCAGCAGTCAAGACCCTCTAGTCCCCCTCAACGATGGCTACACCTTC. It is translated as CASSQDPLVPLNDGYTF. The chain links TRBV4-3 to TRBJ1-2; D is uncertain. The germline CDR1 and CDR2 sequences are LGHNA and YSLEER. The CDR3 is made up of 17 amino acids.

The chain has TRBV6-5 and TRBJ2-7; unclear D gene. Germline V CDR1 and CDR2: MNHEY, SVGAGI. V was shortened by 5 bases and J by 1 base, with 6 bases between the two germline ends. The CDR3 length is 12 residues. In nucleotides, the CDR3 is TGTGCCAGCAGTCCAACATCCTACGAGCAGTACTTC. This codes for CASSPTSYEQYF.

CDR3: CASRGGTGVGNTIYF. The CDR3 region has the DNA TGTGCCAGCAGGGGCGGGACAGGGGTTGGAAACACCATATATTTT. The V call is TRBV27, the J call TRBJ1-3, with 10 bases aligning to TRBD1. The germline CDR1 and CDR2 sequences are MNHEY and SMNVEV (reference sequence). V trimming: 6 bases; J trimming: 3 bases; junction bases outside the gene matches: 5. The CDR3 is 15 residues long.

DNA of the CDR3: TGTGCCAGCAGTGAAGGGACAGGGGTTGGGAATGAGCAGTTCTTC. Protein: CASSEGTGVGNEQFF. The chain employs TRBV2 and TRBJ2-1; 9 bases are a match to TRBD1. The CDR3 consists of 15 residues. The ends lost 1 base at V and 7 bases at J; junction bases unmatched: 5. Germline CDR1 is SNHLY and CDR2 is FYNNEI.

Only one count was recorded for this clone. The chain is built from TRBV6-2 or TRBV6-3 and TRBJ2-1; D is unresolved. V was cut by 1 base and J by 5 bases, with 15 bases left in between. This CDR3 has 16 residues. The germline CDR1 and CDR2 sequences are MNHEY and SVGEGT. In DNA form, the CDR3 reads TGTGCCAGCAGTTACTACACCCAATTCCCCCACAATGAGCAGTTCTTC. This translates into CASSYYTQFPHNEQFF.

The CDR3 reads CATSDHQDPTVKYGYTF. CDR3 in DNA: TGTGCCACCAGTGATCACCAAGACCCGACAGTCAAGTATGGCTACACCTTC. The chain has TRBV24-1 and TRBJ1-2, with D possibly matching TRBD1 (5 bases). The V end lost 3 bases, the J end lost 5 bases, and 21 bases lay between the germline ends. CDR3 size: 17 residues. Germline CDR1 reads KGHDR; CDR2 reads SFDVKD.

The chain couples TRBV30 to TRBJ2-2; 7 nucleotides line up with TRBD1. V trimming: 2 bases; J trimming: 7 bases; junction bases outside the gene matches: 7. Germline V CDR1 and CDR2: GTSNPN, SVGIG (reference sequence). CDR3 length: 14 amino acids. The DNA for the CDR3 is TGTGCCTGGAGTTTAGGGGGCAGGCACGGGGAGCTGTTTTTT. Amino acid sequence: CAWSLGGRHGELFF.

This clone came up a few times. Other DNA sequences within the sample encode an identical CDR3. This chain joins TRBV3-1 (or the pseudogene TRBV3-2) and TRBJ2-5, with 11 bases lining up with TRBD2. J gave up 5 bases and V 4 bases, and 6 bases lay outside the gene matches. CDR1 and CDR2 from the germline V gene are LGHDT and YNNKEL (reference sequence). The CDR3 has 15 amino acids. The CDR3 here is CASSPGLAGQETQYF. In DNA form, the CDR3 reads TGTGCCAGCAGCCCCGGACTAGCGGGTCAGGAGACCCAGTACTTC.

CDR3 DNA: TGTGCCAGCAGTTACGGGGTTTTCGCTAACTATGGCTACACCTTC. Protein product: CASSYGVFANYGYTF. The chain couples TRBV25-1 to TRBJ1-2; D not certain. The germline V gene encodes CDR1 MGHDK and CDR2 SYGVNS. V lost 5 bases to trimming and J lost 0 bases, with 13 bases between them. The length of the CDR3 is 15 residues.

The CDR3 region is CASGFTGTGKGEQYF. The CDR3 coding sequence is TGTGCCAGCGGTTTTACCGGGACAGGAAAAGGCGAGCAGTACTTC. This sequence joins TRBV7-6 and TRBJ2-7; the match to TRBD1 covers 8 bases. Germline loops: CDR1 SGHVS, CDR2 FNYEAQ. This CDR3 is built from 15 residues. Trimming at V came to 8 bases and at J to 6 bases, leaving 15 bases not matched to a gene.

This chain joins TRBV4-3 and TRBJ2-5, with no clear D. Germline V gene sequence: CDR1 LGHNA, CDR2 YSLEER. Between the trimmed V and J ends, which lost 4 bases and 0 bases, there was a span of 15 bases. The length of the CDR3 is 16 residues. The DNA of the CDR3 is TGCGCCAGCAGCCCCCGTATTGAACGGTACCAAGAGACCCAGTACTTC. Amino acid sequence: CASSPRIERYQETQYF.